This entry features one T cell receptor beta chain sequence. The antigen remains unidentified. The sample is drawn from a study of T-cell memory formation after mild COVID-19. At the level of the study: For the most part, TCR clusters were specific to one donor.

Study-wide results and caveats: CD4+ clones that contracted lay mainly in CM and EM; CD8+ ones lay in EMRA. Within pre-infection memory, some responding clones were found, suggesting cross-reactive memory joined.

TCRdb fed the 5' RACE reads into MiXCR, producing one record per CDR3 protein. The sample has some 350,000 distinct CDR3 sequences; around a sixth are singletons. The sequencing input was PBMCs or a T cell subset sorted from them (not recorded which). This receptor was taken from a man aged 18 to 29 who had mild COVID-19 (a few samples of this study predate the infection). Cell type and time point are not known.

CDR3: CASSLVGSQNTGELFF. CDR3 bases: TGCGCCAGCAGCTTGGTAGGCAGCCAAAACACCGGGGAGCTGTTTTTT. The chain recombines TRBV5-1 with TRBJ2-2; D gene uncertain. Germline V CDR1 and CDR2: SGHRS, YFSETQ. CDR3 size: 16 residues. V gave up 0 bases and J gave up 2 bases, with 11 bases separating them.